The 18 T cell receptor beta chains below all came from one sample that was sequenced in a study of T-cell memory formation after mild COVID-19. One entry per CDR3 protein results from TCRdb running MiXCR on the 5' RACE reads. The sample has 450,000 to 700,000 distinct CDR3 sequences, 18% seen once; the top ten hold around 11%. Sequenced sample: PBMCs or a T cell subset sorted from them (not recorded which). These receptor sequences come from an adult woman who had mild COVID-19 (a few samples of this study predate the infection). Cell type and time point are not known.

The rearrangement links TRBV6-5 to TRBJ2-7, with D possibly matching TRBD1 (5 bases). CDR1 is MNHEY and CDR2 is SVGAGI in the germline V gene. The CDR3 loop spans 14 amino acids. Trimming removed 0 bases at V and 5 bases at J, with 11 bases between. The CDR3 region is CASSYSGQAHEQYF. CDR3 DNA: TGTGCCAGCAGTTACTCGGGGCAGGCGCACGAGCAGTACTTC.

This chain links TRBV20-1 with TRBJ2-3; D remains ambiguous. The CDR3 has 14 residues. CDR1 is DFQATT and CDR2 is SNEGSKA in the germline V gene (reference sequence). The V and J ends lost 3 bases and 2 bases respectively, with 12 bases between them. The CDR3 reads CSASSGVITDTQYF. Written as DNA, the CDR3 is TGCAGTGCTAGTTCTGGGGTAATCACAGATACGCAGTATTTT.

The CDR3 nucleotides read TGTGCCAGCAGGCCAAGAGAAGACAGTGCCACTGAAGCTTTCTTT. This gives the protein CASRPREDSATEAFF. The chain recombines TRBV3-1 with TRBJ1-1; a weak D match, TRBD1 (5 bases). Germline V gene data show CDR1 as LGHDT and CDR2 as YNNKEL (reference sequence). The CDR3 is 15 amino acids. Trimming took off 6 bases at V and 4 bases at J, with 18 bases between the two ends.

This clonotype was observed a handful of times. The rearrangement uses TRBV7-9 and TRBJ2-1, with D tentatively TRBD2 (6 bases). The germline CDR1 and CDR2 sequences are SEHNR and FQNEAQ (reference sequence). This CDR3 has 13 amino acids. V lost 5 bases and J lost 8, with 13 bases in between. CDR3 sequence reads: CASSMPWGDEQFF. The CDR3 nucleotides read TGTGCCAGCAGCATGCCCTGGGGGGATGAGCAGTTCTTC. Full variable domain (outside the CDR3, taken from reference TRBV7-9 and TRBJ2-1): DTGVSQNPRHKITKRGQNVTFRCDPISEHNRLYWYRQTLGQGPEFLTYFQNEAQLEKSRLLSDRFSAERPKGSFSTLEIQRTEQGDSAMYLCASSMPWGDEQFFGPGTRLTVL.

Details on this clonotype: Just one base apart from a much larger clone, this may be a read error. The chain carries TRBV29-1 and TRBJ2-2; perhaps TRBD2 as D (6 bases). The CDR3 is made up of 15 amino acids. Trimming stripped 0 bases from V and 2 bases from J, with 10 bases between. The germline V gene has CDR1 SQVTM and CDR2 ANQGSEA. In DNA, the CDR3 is TGCAGCGTTGAAGATCGGGGACTTAACACCGGGGAGCTGTTTTTT. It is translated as CSVEDRGLNTGELFF.

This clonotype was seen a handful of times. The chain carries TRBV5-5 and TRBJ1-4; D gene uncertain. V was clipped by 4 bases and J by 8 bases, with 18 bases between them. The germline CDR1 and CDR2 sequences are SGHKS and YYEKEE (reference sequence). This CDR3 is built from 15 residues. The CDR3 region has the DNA TGTGCCAGCAGCGCCATATACCGCTCGAGGGAAAAACTGTTTTTT. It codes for CASSAIYRSREKLFF.

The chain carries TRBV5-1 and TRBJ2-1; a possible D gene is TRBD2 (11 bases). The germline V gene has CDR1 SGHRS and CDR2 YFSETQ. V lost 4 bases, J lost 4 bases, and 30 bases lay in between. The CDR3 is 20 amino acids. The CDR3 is CASSAGSWTGGLAVYNEQFF. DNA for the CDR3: TGCGCCAGCAGCGCAGGATCTTGGACAGGGGGACTAGCGGTTTACAATGAGCAGTTCTTC.

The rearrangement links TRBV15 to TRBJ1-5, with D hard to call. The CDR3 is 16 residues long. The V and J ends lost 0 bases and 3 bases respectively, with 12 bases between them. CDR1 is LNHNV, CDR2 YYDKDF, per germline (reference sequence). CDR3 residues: CATSREDSTDNQPQHF. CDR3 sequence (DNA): TGTGCCACCAGCAGAGAGGATTCTACGGACAATCAGCCCCAGCATTTT.

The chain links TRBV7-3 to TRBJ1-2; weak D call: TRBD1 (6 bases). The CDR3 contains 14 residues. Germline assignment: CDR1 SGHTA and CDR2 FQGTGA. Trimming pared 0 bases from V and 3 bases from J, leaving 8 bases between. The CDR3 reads CASSLTGGDYGYTF. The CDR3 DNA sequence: TGTGCCAGCAGCTTAACGGGGGGCGACTATGGCTACACCTTC.

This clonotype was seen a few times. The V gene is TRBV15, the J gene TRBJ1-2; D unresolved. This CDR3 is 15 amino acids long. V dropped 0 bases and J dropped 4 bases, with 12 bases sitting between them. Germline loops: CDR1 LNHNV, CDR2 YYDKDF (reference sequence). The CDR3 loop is CATSRDPSAGYGYTF. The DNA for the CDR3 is TGTGCCACCAGCAGAGACCCCTCGGCGGGCTATGGCTACACCTTC.

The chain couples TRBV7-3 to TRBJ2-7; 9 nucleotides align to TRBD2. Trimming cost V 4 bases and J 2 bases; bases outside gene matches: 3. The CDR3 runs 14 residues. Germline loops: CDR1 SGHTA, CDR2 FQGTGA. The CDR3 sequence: CASSSGLAPYEQYF. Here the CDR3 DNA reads TGTGCCAGCAGCTCGGGACTAGCCCCCTACGAGCAGTACTTC.

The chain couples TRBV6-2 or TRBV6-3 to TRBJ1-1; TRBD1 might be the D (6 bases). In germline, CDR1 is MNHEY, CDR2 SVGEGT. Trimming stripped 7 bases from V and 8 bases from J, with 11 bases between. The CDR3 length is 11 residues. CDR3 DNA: TGTGCCAGCAACAACGGACAGGAAGCTTTCTTT. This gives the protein CASNNGQEAFF.

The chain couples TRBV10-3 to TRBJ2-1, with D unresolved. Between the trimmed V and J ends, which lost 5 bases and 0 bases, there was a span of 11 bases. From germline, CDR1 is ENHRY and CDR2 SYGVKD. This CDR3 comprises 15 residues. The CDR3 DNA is TGTGCCATCAGTTTGTTAGAAAGCTCCTACAATGAGCAGTTCTTC. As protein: CAISLLESSYNEQFF.

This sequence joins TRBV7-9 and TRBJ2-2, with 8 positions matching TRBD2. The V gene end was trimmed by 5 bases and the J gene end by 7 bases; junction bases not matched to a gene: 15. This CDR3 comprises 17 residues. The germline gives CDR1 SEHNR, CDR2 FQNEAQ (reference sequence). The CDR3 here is CASSPKRTSRFGGELFF. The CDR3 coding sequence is TGTGCCAGCAGCCCTAAAAGGACTAGCCGGTTTGGCGGGGAGCTGTTTTTT.

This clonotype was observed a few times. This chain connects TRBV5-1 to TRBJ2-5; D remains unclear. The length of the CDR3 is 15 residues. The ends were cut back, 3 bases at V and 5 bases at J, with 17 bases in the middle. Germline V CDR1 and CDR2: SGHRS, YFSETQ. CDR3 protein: CASSWSNKPEETQYF. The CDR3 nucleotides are TGCGCCAGCAGCTGGTCGAACAAACCTGAGGAGACCCAGTACTTC.

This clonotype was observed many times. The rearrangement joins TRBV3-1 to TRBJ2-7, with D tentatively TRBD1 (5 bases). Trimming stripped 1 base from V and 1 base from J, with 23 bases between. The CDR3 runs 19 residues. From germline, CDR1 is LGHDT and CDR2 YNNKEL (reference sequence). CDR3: CASSQGPVWARVLSYEQYF. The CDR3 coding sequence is TGTGCCAGCAGCCAAGGCCCTGTATGGGCCAGGGTACTATCCTACGAGCAGTACTTC.

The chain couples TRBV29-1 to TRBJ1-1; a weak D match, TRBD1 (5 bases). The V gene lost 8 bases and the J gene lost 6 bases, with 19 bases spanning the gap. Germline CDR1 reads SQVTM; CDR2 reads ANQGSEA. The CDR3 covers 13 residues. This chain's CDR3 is CSLDLPGQPEAFF. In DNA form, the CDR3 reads TGCAGCCTCGATCTCCCAGGGCAACCTGAAGCTTTCTTT.

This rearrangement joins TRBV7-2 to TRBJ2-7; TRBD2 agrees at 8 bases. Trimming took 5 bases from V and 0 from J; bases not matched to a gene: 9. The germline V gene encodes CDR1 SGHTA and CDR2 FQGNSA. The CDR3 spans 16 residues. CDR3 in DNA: TGTGCCAGCAGCCTCGATAGCGGGACGCGCTCCTACGAGCAGTACTTC. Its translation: CASSLDSGTRSYEQYF.